Listed below are T cell receptor beta chains from one sample, sequenced in a study of early T cells in non-severe SARS-CoV-2 infection. In TCRdb, the 5' RACE reads were re-called with MiXCR into one record per CDR3 protein. The sample carries more than 65,000 distinct CDR3 sequences, roughly an eighth recorded once. Sequencing was performed on whole blood. The receptors here all came from an adult who was a healthcare worker with PCR-confirmed SARS-CoV-2 infection or an uninfected control (not recorded which). The CDR3 runs from the conserved cysteine through the conserved F or W. The D gene is left open where the match is weak. Not all rows give a size; the values are once, few, many and, for expanded clones, a class.

TRBJ2-7,TRBD2,.,TRBV6-5,TGTGCCAGCAGTTACTCGGAGCGGGGCCGGTACGAGCAGTACTTC,CASSYSERGRYEQYF
TRBJ2-1,.,many,TRBV3-2,TGTGCCAGCAGCCAAGATGTGGACCCACTGCCGACTGCCCTTTTAGCGGGGGGCTACAATGAGCAGTTCTTC,CASSQDVDPLPTALLAGGYNEQFF
TRBJ2-1,TRBD2,many,TRBV2,TGTGCCATCGGCGGGACTAGCGGACTTCTCAATGAGCAGTTCTTC,CAIGGTSGLLNEQFF
TRBJ2-7,.,many,TRBV28,TGTGCCAGCAGTTCCCCGGGACCCTCCTACGAGCAGTACTTC,CASSSPGPSYEQYF
TRBJ2-1,.,once,TRBV7-6,TGTGCCAGCAGCTTGGACAGTGAGCAGTTCTTC,CASSLDSEQFF
TRBJ2-3,TRBD2,many,TRBV7-2,TGTGCCAGCAGCTTAGGGTCTAGCGGGGAGCAGGATACGCAGTATTTT,CASSLGSSGEQDTQYF
TRBJ1-1,.,.,TRBV9,TGTGCCAGCAGCGTAGGTGAAAGGCACTTTGAAGCTTTCTTT,CASSVGERHFEAFF
TRBJ2-7,TRBD1,.,TRBV28,TGTGCCAGCACCGACAGGGTCCACGAGCAGTACTTC,CASTDRVHEQYF
TRBJ1-3,.,many,TRBV29-1,TGCAGCGTTGGGGGATTAAGGGGGTCTGGAAACACCATATATTTT,CSVGGLRGSGNTIYF
TRBJ2-2,.,many,TRBV7-9,TGTGCCAGCAGCTTATCGAGTTGGGGCCCAAGAGGTGGGAACACCGGGGAGCTGTTTTTT,CASSLSSWGPRGGNTGELFF
TRBJ1-2,TRBD1,many,TRBV9,TGTGCCAGCAGCGTTGGGACAGGGCAAGGCTACACCTTC,CASSVGTGQGYTF
TRBJ2-7,.,many,TRBV29-1,TGCAGCGTTGAAGATGGGGCGTCGGGGTCCTACGAGCAGTACTTC,CSVEDGASGSYEQYF
TRBJ2-4,TRBD1,.,TRBV29-1,TGCAGCGTTAACCCGGGACAGGGGAACATTCAGTACTTC,CSVNPGQGNIQYF
TRBJ1-2,.,.,TRBV6-2/TRBV6-3,TGTGCCAGCAGTTCCGGACGGGGGGTCCATGGCTACACCTTC,CASSSGRGVHGYTF
TRBJ2-2,.,many,TRBV20-1,TGCAGTGCTAGAGGATACCAGCGGATGAACACCGGGGAGCTGTTTTTT,CSARGYQRMNTGELFF
TRBJ2-7,TRBD1,many,TRBV12-3/TRBV12-4,TGTGCCAGCAGCGCAGGGGGCTCCTACGAGCAGTACTTC,CASSAGGSYEQYF
TRBJ1-3,.,.,TRBV30,TGTGCCTGGAGTAAACAGTTGGACACCATATATTTT,CAWSKQLDTIYF
TRBJ2-3,TRBD1,many,TRBV29-1,TGCAGCGTCTCCGGACAGGGGAAGGCAGATACGCAGTATTTT,CSVSGQGKADTQYF
TRBJ2-5,.,many,TRBV7-6,TGTGCCAGCAGCTTAGCAGGCGAGACCCAGTACTTC,CASSLAGETQYF
TRBJ2-3,.,many,TRBV18,TGTGCCAGCTCACAACGGTCCACAGATACGCAGTATTTT,CASSQRSTDTQYF
TRBJ2-3,.,.,TRBV11-2,TGTGCCAGCAGCTTAGTCGTCGGACAACCGAGCACAGATACGCAGTATTTT,CASSLVVGQPSTDTQYF
TRBJ2-5,.,.,TRBV9,TGTGCCAGCAGCCAACCCGGGACCCAAGAGACCCAGTACTTC,CASSQPGTQETQYF
TRBJ1-1,TRBD1,few,TRBV29-1,TGCAGCGCCCGGGACAGCATGAACACTGAAGCTTTCTTT,CSARDSMNTEAFF
TRBJ2-5,.,many,TRBV7-8,TGTGCCAGCAGCATCCACAGGGTAGGGGAGGAGACCCAGTACTTC,CASSIHRVGEETQYF
TRBJ1-1,.,many,TRBV15,TGTGCCACCAGGACGGACAGGAACACTGAAGCTTTCTTT,CATRTDRNTEAFF
TRBJ1-1,TRBD1,many,TRBV12-5,TGTGCTAGTGGTTTGGATTCCGGGACAGTGAACACTGAAGCTTTCTTT,CASGLDSGTVNTEAFF
TRBJ2-7,TRBD2,many,TRBV6-6,TGTGCCAGCAGTTACTCTAGCGGGGGGGCCTACGAGCAGTACTTC,CASSYSSGGAYEQYF
TRBJ2-5,TRBD2,many,TRBV7-9,TGTGCCAGCAGCTTATACAATCGGGACTACCCAAAAGAGACCCAGTACTTC,CASSLYNRDYPKETQYF
TRBJ2-5,TRBD2,many,TRBV20-1,TGCAGTGCCAGACTAGCGGCTAAGGGGGGGGAGACCCAGTACTTC,CSARLAAKGGETQYF
TRBJ1-5,.,many,TRBV7-9,TGTGCCAGCAGCTTGGAATATCAGCCCCAGCATTTT,CASSLEYQPQHF
TRBJ2-7,TRBD1,many,TRBV12-3/TRBV12-4,TGTGCCAGCAGTTTGGGACAGAGCTCCTACGAGCAGTACTTC,CASSLGQSSYEQYF
TRBJ1-1,TRBD1,many,TRBV6-2/TRBV6-3,TGTGCCAGCAGTTACCGAACCGGGACAGGGAGGGGCACTGAAGCTTTCTTT,CASSYRTGTGRGTEAFF
TRBJ2-7,TRBD2,few,TRBV7-6,TGTGCCAGCAGCACCGGGACTAGCTTCCACGAGCAGTACTTC,CASSTGTSFHEQYF
TRBJ2-3,TRBD1,medium-sized,TRBV5-4,TGTGCCAGCAGCTTCGGGACAGGGTTTATCGATACGCAGTATTTT,CASSFGTGFIDTQYF
TRBJ2-7,.,many,TRBV6-1,TGTGCCAGCAGCGAAGGGACGGGGGGCAACGAGCAGTACTTC,CASSEGTGGNEQYF
TRBJ2-7,TRBD2,many,TRBV10-3,TGTGCCATCAGGGGGGGACTAGCGGGCCAGACCTACGAGCAGTACTTC,CAIRGGLAGQTYEQYF
TRBJ1-4,.,many,TRBV7-2,TGTGCCAGCAGCACGCAGGGACGTGAGGGGGAAAAACTGTTTTTT,CASSTQGREGEKLFF
TRBJ1-1,.,many,TRBV5-4,TGTGCCAGCAGCAGGCCTATAGGAGGGAACACTGAAGCTTTCTTT,CASSRPIGGNTEAFF
TRBJ2-5,.,many,TRBV20-1,TGCAGTGCTAGAGGCCAGGACGGCCAAGAGACCCAGTACTTC,CSARGQDGQETQYF
TRBJ2-7,TRBD1,many,TRBV29-1,TGCAGCGTTGAAGAGGGGACAGGGTCCTACGAGCAGTACTTC,CSVEEGTGSYEQYF
TRBJ2-1,TRBD2,many,TRBV7-2,TGTGCCAGCAGCCTTTTAGCGGGGCTCTACAATGAGCAGTTCTTC,CASSLLAGLYNEQFF
TRBJ1-1,.,once,TRBV6-5,TGTGCCAGCAGTTACTCGCGAGGGAAGGGCACTGAAGCTTTCTTT,CASSYSRGKGTEAFF
TRBJ2-7,TRBD2,many,TRBV28,TGTGCCAGCAGAGTAGCGGGAGTCTACGAGCAGTACTTC,CASRVAGVYEQYF
TRBJ1-5,.,many,TRBV19,TGTGCCAGTAGTATAACAGGGCGGGATCAGCCCCAGCATTTT,CASSITGRDQPQHF
TRBJ1-3,.,many,TRBV29-1,TGCAGCGTTGAATCCGGAAACACCATATATTTT,CSVESGNTIYF
TRBJ2-2,.,many,TRBV27,TGTGCCAGCAGTTTAGGGGACTTCACCGGGGAGCTGTTTTTT,CASSLGDFTGELFF
TRBJ2-5,TRBD2,many,TRBV12-3/TRBV12-4,TGTGCCAGCATCCTAGCGAGGCGAGGACTAGCAGAACAAGAGACCCAGTACTTC,CASILARRGLAEQETQYF
TRBJ1-1,.,many,TRBV28,TGTGCCAGCGGGGCCGGGGGGAACACTGAAGCTTTCTTT,CASGAGGNTEAFF